This T cell receptor beta chain was sequenced during a study of cytomegalovirus exposure and HLA in healthy donors. Findings and caveats of the study: Cytomegalovirus association was listed for 164 TCR beta chains.

The PCR used 60 Vbeta and 13 Jbeta primers. Sequencing was performed with immunoSEQ multiplex PCR; in TCRdb, only in-frame clones are kept and a portion is missing. The top ten clones hold about 2.1% of a sample with 150,000 or so clones, 70% to 80% of them seen once. Trimming shortened V by 5 bases and J by 6 bases, and 9 bases separated the two germline ends. From germline, CDR1 is SGHTA and CDR2 FQGNSA. There are 12 residues in the CDR3. Comments on this clone: Antigen specificity is unknown.

The rearrangement uses TRBV7-2 and TRBJ2-3; the D is unclear. Specimen: PBMCs. This clonotype was obtained from a young man in good health and CMV-seronegative. The CDR3 reads CASSPGPDTQYF. The CDR3 nucleotides read TGTGCCAGCAGCCCCGGTCCTGATACGCAGTATTTT.